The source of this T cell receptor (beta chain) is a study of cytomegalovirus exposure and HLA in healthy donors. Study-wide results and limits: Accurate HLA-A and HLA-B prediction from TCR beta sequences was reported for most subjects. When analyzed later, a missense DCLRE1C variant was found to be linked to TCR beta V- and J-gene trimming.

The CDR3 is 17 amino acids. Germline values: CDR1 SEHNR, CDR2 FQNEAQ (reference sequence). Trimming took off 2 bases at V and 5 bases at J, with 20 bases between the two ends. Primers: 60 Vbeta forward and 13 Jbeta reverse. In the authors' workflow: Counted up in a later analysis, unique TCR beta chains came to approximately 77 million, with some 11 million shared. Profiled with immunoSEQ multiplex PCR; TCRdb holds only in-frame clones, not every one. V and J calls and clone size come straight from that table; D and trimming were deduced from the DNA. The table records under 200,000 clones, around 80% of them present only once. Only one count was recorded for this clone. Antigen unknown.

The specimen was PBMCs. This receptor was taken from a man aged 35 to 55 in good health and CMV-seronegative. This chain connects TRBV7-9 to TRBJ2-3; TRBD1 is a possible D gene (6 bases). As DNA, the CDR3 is TGTGCCAGCAGCTTACCCAAAGAAAGGACAGAGGTAGATACGCAGTATTTT. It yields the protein CASSLPKERTEVDTQYF.